These 32 T cell receptor beta chains originate from one sample sequenced in a study of T cell responses to AZD1222 COVID-19 vaccine. The repertoire was sequenced with immunoSEQ multiplex PCR; TCRdb's copy has only in-frame clones and lacks some. The sample has 100,000 to 130,000 clones; roughly 87% are singletons. Specimen: peripheral blood, collected 28 days after the second AZD1222 dose. The receptors derive from an adult who received the AZD1222 COVID-19 vaccine.

This clone was observed a single time. V and J are TRBV3-1 (or the pseudogene TRBV3-2) and TRBJ2-1; D call uncertain. Trimming cost V 1 base and J 8 bases, with 9 bases left between them. This CDR3 has 13 residues. Germline CDR1 is LGHDT and CDR2 is YNNKEL (reference sequence). In DNA form, the CDR3 reads TGTGCCAGCAGCCAAGTTGGGAACCATGAGCAGTTCTTC. This encodes CASSQVGNHEQFF.

This chain links TRBV28 with TRBJ1-5; D is possibly TRBD1 (5 bases). This CDR3 is 19 amino acids long. Germline CDR1 reads MDHEN; CDR2 reads SYDVKM. V lost 5 bases and J lost 0, with 23 bases in between. The CDR3 loop is CASSAPRGGGGYSNQPQHF. The CDR3 nucleotides read TGTGCCAGCAGTGCCCCTCGGGGGGGAGGCGGTTATAGCAATCAGCCCCAGCATTTT. Looking up the rest from reference TRBV28 and TRBJ1-5 gives the full variable domain: DVKVTQSSRYLVKRTGEKVFLECVQDMDHENMFWYRQDPGLGLRLIYFSYDVKMKEKGDIPEGYSVSREKKERFSLILESASTNQTSMYLCASSAPRGGGGYSNQPQHFGDGTRLSIL.

The CDR3 DNA reads TGTGCCAGCAGCCGACGACAGAAGAGAGGCTACGAGCAGTACTTC. Translation: CASSRRQKRGYEQYF. J is TRBJ2-7 and V is TRBV21-1; the table calls TRBD1, which could not be checked here. TRBV21-1 is designated a pseudogene. The CDR3 loop spans 15 amino acids.

This chain connects TRBV11-1 to TRBJ2-7; no clear D. The V end was cut by 4 bases, the J end by 5 bases, with 12 bases between. Per the germline V gene, CDR1 is SGHAT and CDR2 is FQDESV (reference sequence). The CDR3 runs to 13 residues. CDR3 loop: CASSSPTRNEQYF. DNA of the CDR3: TGTGCCAGCAGCTCCCCGACCCGAAACGAGCAGTACTTC.

Points on this clone: Other DNA sequences from this sample encode an identical CDR3 as well. The chain couples TRBV19 to TRBJ1-1; TRBD1 aligns across 7 bases. CDR1 LNHDA and CDR2 SQIVND come from the germline V gene (reference sequence). This CDR3 has 14 residues. V trimming: 6 bases; J trimming: 0 bases; junction bases outside the gene matches: 4. CDR3 DNA: TGTGCCAGTAGCATCGGGACAGTGAACACTGAAGCTTTCTTT. Translated, it gives CASSIGTVNTEAFF.

J is TRBJ2-2 and V is TRBV29-1; D is ambiguous. Per the germline V gene, CDR1 is SQVTM and CDR2 is ANQGSEA. The CDR3 has 13 amino acids. V was cut by 7 bases and J by 0 bases, with 9 bases left in between. As DNA, the CDR3 is TGCAGCGGTCGGAGAGCGAACACCGGGGAGCTGTTTTTT. It is translated as CSGRRANTGELFF.

This clone was recorded a few times. V and J are TRBV5-1 and TRBJ2-3, with 9 bases that match TRBD2. CDR3 length equals 16 residues. Germline CDR1 reads SGHRS; CDR2 reads YFSETQ. V was pared by 7 bases and J by 4 bases, with 13 bases of the junction left unmatched. The CDR3 here is CASAGISGGNSDTQYF. DNA of the CDR3: TGCGCCAGCGCGGGGATTAGCGGGGGTAATTCAGATACGCAGTATTTT.

The rearrangement joins TRBV2 to TRBJ1-5, with no clear D. V dropped 4 bases and J dropped 1 base, with 8 bases sitting between them. The CDR3 spans 14 residues. Germline lookup yields CDR1 SNHLY and CDR2 FYNNEI. This CDR3 is CASSVLDSNQPQHF. CDR3 nucleotides: TGTGCCAGCAGTGTCCTGGACAGCAATCAGCCCCAGCATTTT. The full variable domain, its missing parts supplied by reference TRBV2 and TRBJ1-5, is EPEVTQTPSHQVTQMGQEVILRCVPISNHLYFYWYRQILGQKVEFLVSFYNNEISEKSEIFDDQFSVERPDGSNFTLKIRSTKLEDSAMYFCASSVLDSNQPQHFGDGTRLSIL.

The V call is TRBV15, the J call TRBJ1-5; no definite D call. The V and J ends lost 3 bases and 4 bases respectively, with 10 bases between them. The CDR3 has 14 amino acids. From germline, CDR1 is LNHNV and CDR2 YYDKDF (reference sequence). The CDR3 spells CATSSMFGNQPQHF. In DNA, the CDR3 is TGTGCCACCAGCAGTATGTTTGGAAATCAGCCCCAGCATTTT.

This clone was detected only once. V and J are TRBV29-1 and TRBJ1-1; D is uncertain. The germline CDR1 and CDR2 sequences are SQVTM and ANQGSEA. This CDR3 has 13 residues. V was shortened by 6 bases and J by 0 bases, with 11 bases between the two germline ends. CDR3 amino acids: CSVKVLMNTEAFF. The DNA of the CDR3 is TGCAGCGTCAAGGTCCTAATGAACACTGAAGCTTTCTTT.

This clone is a singleton in its sample. The rearrangement uses TRBV9 and TRBJ1-2; D is unclear. CDR1 SGDLS and CDR2 YYNGEE come from the germline V gene. The CDR3 covers 15 residues. The ends were cut back, 0 bases at V and 2 bases at J, with 11 bases in the middle. The CDR3 DNA is TGTGCCAGCAGCGTAGGTATATTGCCAAACTATGGCTACACCTTC. Residues: CASSVGILPNYGYTF.

The chain combines TRBV15 with TRBJ1-2, with D tentatively TRBD1 (5 bases). The CDR3 sequence is 14 residues long. Deletions cut 0 bases from V and 7 bases from J, with 12 bases between. CDR1 LNHNV and CDR2 YYDKDF come from the germline V gene (reference sequence). For the CDR3, the DNA is TGTGCCACCAGCAGAGATAGATGGGGGTTTGGCTACACCTTC. This gives the protein CATSRDRWGFGYTF.

The sample holds one count of this clone. The V and J genes are TRBV15 and TRBJ2-7, with 10 bases matching TRBD1. The CDR3 length is 16 residues. The germline V gene encodes CDR1 LNHNV and CDR2 YYDKDF (reference sequence). Trimming removed 1 base from V and 2 bases from J; junction bases left unmatched: 5. Here the CDR3 DNA reads TGTGCCACCAGCAGAGCGGTGGGGACAGGGGCCTACGAGCAGTACTTC. Protein product: CATSRAVGTGAYEQYF.

The genes are TRBV27 and TRBJ2-2; 8 positions match TRBD2. Germline assignment: CDR1 MNHEY and CDR2 SMNVEV (reference sequence). CDR3 length equals 15 residues. Trimming removed 6 bases from V and 2 bases from J; junction bases left unmatched: 5. CDR3 residues: CASRTGTRNTGELFF. As DNA, the CDR3 is TGTGCCAGCAGGACCGGGACTAGAAACACCGGGGAGCTGTTTTTT.

The CDR3: CASSETSGNTIYF. CDR3 DNA: TGTGCCAGCAGTGAGACCTCTGGAAACACCATATATTTT. The chain recombines TRBV28 with TRBJ1-3; D unclear. The CDR3 is 13 amino acids. Trimming removed 5 bases from V and 0 bases from J, with 5 bases in between. The germline V gene encodes CDR1 MDHEN and CDR2 SYDVKM.

The rearrangement links TRBV2 to TRBJ2-7; possibly TRBD2 for D (6 bases). Germline V CDR1 and CDR2: SNHLY, FYNNEI. This CDR3 region has 13 residues. The V end was cut by 6 bases, the J end by 6 bases, with 15 bases between. CDR3 nucleotide sequence: TGTGCCAGCAGGGGGGGTCCAGTAAGCGAGCAGTACTTC. This codes for CASRGGPVSEQYF.

V usage is TRBV11-3 and J usage is TRBJ1-2; D is ambiguous. V dropped 1 base and J dropped 7 bases, with 1 base sitting between them. Germline values: CDR1 SGHNT, CDR2 YENEEA. The CDR3 consists of 10 residues. CDR3 in amino acids: CASSLGGYTF. For the CDR3, the DNA is TGTGCCAGCAGCTTAGGTGGCTACACCTTC.

The chain links TRBV7-9 to TRBJ2-7; no definite D call. The CDR3 runs to 15 residues. Trimming removed 7 bases at V and 0 bases at J, with 16 bases between. In germline, CDR1 is SEHNR, CDR2 FQNEAQ (reference sequence). The CDR3 DNA reads as TGTGCCAGCACCACAAGCCCAGCCATCTCCTACGAGCAGTACTTC. Residues: CASTTSPAISYEQYF. Full variable domain (rest looked up from reference TRBV7-9 and TRBJ2-7): DTGVSQNPRHKITKRGQNVTFRCDPISEHNRLYWYRQTLGQGPEFLTYFQNEAQLEKSRLLSDRFSAERPKGSFSTLEIQRTEQGDSAMYLCASTTSPAISYEQYFGPGTRLTVT.

The chain is built from TRBV2 and TRBJ1-2, with D possibly being TRBD1 (5 bases). The CDR3 extends over 13 amino acids. Germline values: CDR1 SNHLY, CDR2 FYNNEI. With 5 bases removed from V and 5 bases from J, the gap between germline ends came to 12 bases. The CDR3 nucleotides are TGTGCCAGCAGTTTGGACATGAATTATGGCTACACCTTC. Its protein is CASSLDMNYGYTF. Together with reference TRBV2 and TRBJ1-2, the CDR3 gives the full variable domain: EPEVTQTPSHQVTQMGQEVILRCVPISNHLYFYWYRQILGQKVEFLVSFYNNEISEKSEIFDDQFSVERPDGSNFTLKIRSTKLEDSAMYFCASSLDMNYGYTFGSGTRLTVV.

In nucleotides, the CDR3 is TGTGCCAGCAGAGTCGCCAGAGACGAGCAGTACTTC. Translating gives CASRVARDEQYF. This chain connects TRBV2 to TRBJ2-7; D remains ambiguous. CDR1 is SNHLY, CDR2 FYNNEI, per germline. The CDR3 contains 12 residues. Trimming pared 6 bases from V and 5 bases from J, leaving 11 bases between.

This rearrangement joins TRBV10-3 to TRBJ1-2, with D uncertain. Germline V gene data show CDR1 as ENHRY and CDR2 as SYGVKD. The CDR3 extends over 15 amino acids. V was pared by 1 base and J by 4 bases, with 13 bases between. CDR3 in DNA: TGTGCCATCAGTGAGTTGAGCGATCCGGTCTATGGCTACACCTTC. Translated, it gives CAISELSDPVYGYTF.

The chain carries TRBV6-5 and TRBJ2-7, with TRBD2 matching over 9 bases. With 4 bases clipped from V and 3 bases from J, the junction kept 10 bases outside the gene matches. The CDR3 consists of 16 residues. Germline V gene data show CDR1 as MNHEY and CDR2 as SVGAGI. The CDR3 coding sequence is TGTGCCAGCAGTTCCTTAGCGGGGGACCACCTCTACGAGCAGTACTTC. Protein product: CASSSLAGDHLYEQYF.

The chain has TRBV27 and TRBJ1-2; no definite D call. Deletions cut 0 bases from V and 3 bases from J, with 11 bases between. The CDR3 sequence is 15 residues long. Germline V gene data show CDR1 as MNHEY and CDR2 as SMNVEV (reference sequence). CDR3 nucleotide sequence: TGTGCCAGCAGTTTATCATGGGGTACCGACTATGGCTACACCTTC. It translates to CASSLSWGTDYGYTF.

A few counts support this clone. V usage is TRBV5-1 and J usage is TRBJ2-7, with 10 bases lining up with TRBD2. Germline V gene data show CDR1 as SGHRS and CDR2 as YFSETQ. The CDR3 has 15 amino acids. After removal of 1 base from V and 3 bases from J, the junction contained 4 bases not matched to a gene. The CDR3 DNA reads as TGCGCCAGCAGCTTGAAGGCTAGCGGGAGCTACGAGCAGTACTTC. Its translation: CASSLKASGSYEQYF. Full variable domain (missing parts from reference TRBV5-1 and TRBJ2-7): KAGVTQTPRYLIKTRGQQVTLSCSPISGHRSVSWYQQTPGQGLQFLFEYFSETQRNKGNFPGRFSGRQFSNSRSEMNVSTLELGDSALYLCASSLKASGSYEQYFGPGTRLTVT.

The chain links TRBV2 to TRBJ1-5; a possible D gene is TRBD1 (6 bases). Germline-derived CDR1 and CDR2 are SNHLY and FYNNEI. The CDR3 has 14 residues. The V gene lost 6 bases and the J gene lost 7 bases, with 16 bases spanning the gap. The chain's CDR3 is CASRENRDGQPQHF. The CDR3 DNA sequence: TGTGCCAGCAGGGAGAACAGGGACGGACAGCCCCAGCATTTT.

The J gene is TRBJ1-1, the V gene TRBV7-2; D is perhaps TRBD1 (5 bases). The CDR3 is 15 residues long. CDR1 and CDR2 from the germline V gene are SGHTA and FQGNSA. Trimming took 6 bases from V and 6 from J, leaving 20 bases between them. CDR3 sequence: CASRHRGGSWAEAFF. The CDR3 region has the DNA TGTGCCAGCAGGCACCGGGGGGGAAGTTGGGCTGAAGCTTTCTTT.

This CDR3 reads CASSISGGAAEQFF. The DNA for the CDR3 is TGTGCCAGCAGTATTAGCGGGGGGGCGGCTGAGCAGTTCTTC. The chain uses TRBV6-5 and TRBJ2-1, with 11 positions matching TRBD2. The CDR3 has 14 residues. The ends lost 5 bases at V and 9 bases at J; junction bases unmatched: 6. Germline V gene sequence: CDR1 MNHEY, CDR2 SVGAGI.

Details on this clone: An end of the junction does not agree with germline; a read error may underlie this. CDR3 in amino acids: CASSFGGQLLF. The CDR3 DNA reads as TGTGCCAGCAGCTTTGGGGGACAACTTCTTTTT. The V and J genes are TRBV5-6 and TRBJ1-4, with a weak D call TRBD1 (6 bases). The V gene's germline CDR1 is SGHDT and CDR2 YYEEEE. This CDR3 is 11 amino acids long.

The chain employs TRBV29-1 and TRBJ2-6; D is unresolved. Germline CDR1 is SQVTM and CDR2 is ANQGSEA. CDR3 size: 12 residues. V dropped 3 bases and J dropped 8 bases, with 8 bases sitting between them. The CDR3 DNA reads TGCAGCGTTGAGATTGGATCCAACGTCCTGACTTTC. Amino acids: CSVEIGSNVLTF. The whole variable domain, filled in from reference TRBV29-1 and TRBJ2-6, reads SAVISQKPSRDICQRGTSLTIQCQVDSQVTMMFWYRQQPGQSLTLIATANQGSEATYESGFVIDKFPISRPNLTFSTLTVSNMSPEDSSIYLCSVEIGSNVLTFGAGSRLTVL.

Here the CDR3 reads CASSRQGDQPQHF. The CDR3 nucleotides read TGTGCCAGCAGCCGTCAGGGAGATCAGCCCCAGCATTTT. The chain couples TRBV7-9 to TRBJ1-5; D may be TRBD1 (5 bases). The germline CDR1 and CDR2 sequences are SEHNR and FQNEAQ (reference sequence). The CDR3 covers 13 residues. The V end was cut by 5 bases, the J end by 5 bases, with 10 bases between.

V gene TRBV5-6 combines with J gene TRBJ2-7; 8 bases fit TRBD1. Losses at the gene ends were 2 bases for V and 0 bases for J; bases not matched to a gene: 4. CDR3 length equals 15 residues. Per germline, CDR1 SGHDT and CDR2 YYEEEE. The CDR3 bases are TGTGCCAGCAGCTTCGGGGACAGGCTCTCCTACGAGCAGTACTTC. Translating gives CASSFGDRLSYEQYF.

In this sample, this clone turned up once. The V gene is TRBV11-2, the J gene TRBJ2-7; D not certain. The CDR3 contains 14 residues. V was shortened by 5 bases and J by 5 bases, with 16 bases between the two germline ends. From germline, CDR1 is SGHAT and CDR2 FQNNGV. The CDR3 DNA is TGTGCCAGCAGCCTCGCTCAGGTAGTCCACGAGCAGTACTTC. It is translated as CASSLAQVVHEQYF. Full variable domain (missing parts from reference TRBV11-2 and TRBJ2-7): EAGVAQSPRYKIIEKRQSVAFWCNPISGHATLYWYQQILGQGPKLLIQFQNNGVVDDSQLPKDRFSAERLKGVDSTLKIQPAKLEDSAVYLCASSLAQVVHEQYFGPGTRLTVT.